These 21 T cell receptor beta chains were all obtained from the same sample, sequenced in a study of cytomegalovirus exposure and HLA in healthy donors. The PCR ran on 60 Vbeta and 13 Jbeta primers. Data came from immunoSEQ multiplex PCR; TCRdb stores just in-frame clones and leaves some out. This table has 130,000 or so clones, 60% to 85% appearing once. The specimen was PBMCs. The receptors were gathered from a man aged 40-50 years in good health and CMV-seronegative.

This chain connects TRBV5-1 to TRBJ2-1; D possibly corresponds to TRBD2 (6 bases). The CDR3 runs to 18 residues. Looked up from germline, CDR1 is SGHRS and CDR2 is YFSETQ. V lost 0 bases, J lost 5 bases, and 21 bases lay in between. The CDR3 protein is CASSLEGGTGLVDNEQFF. CDR3 DNA: TGCGCCAGCAGCTTGGAGGGCGGGACGGGGCTGGTTGACAATGAGCAGTTCTTC. The full variable domain, with the rest looked up from reference TRBV5-1 and TRBJ2-1, is KAGVTQTPRYLIKTRGQQVTLSCSPISGHRSVSWYQQTPGQGLQFLFEYFSETQRNKGNFPGRFSGRQFSNSRSEMNVSTLELGDSALYLCASSLEGGTGLVDNEQFFGPGTRLTVL.

This rearrangement joins TRBV13 to TRBJ2-7, with TRBD2 identical over 7 bases. The CDR3 runs to 16 residues. CDR1 is PRHDT and CDR2 is FYEKMQ in the germline V gene (reference sequence). The V segment lost 4 bases and the J segment 2 bases; nucleotides outside the gene matches: 11. The CDR3 DNA reads TGTGCCAGCAGCTCATCCCTGGGGGGGGGTACCTACGAGCAGTACTTC. Protein: CASSSSLGGGTYEQYF.

This chain connects TRBV19 to TRBJ1-6; 7 bases line up with TRBD1. Germline CDR1 is LNHDA and CDR2 is SQIVND (reference sequence). Losses at the gene ends were 1 base for V and 5 bases for J; bases not matched to a gene: 5. This CDR3 comprises 16 residues. The chain's CDR3 is CASSIAGGPDNSPLHF. CDR3 in DNA: TGTGCCAGTAGTATAGCAGGGGGGCCCGATAATTCACCCCTCCACTTT.

This rearrangement joins TRBV28 to TRBJ1-2, with a tentative D call TRBD1 (6 bases). V was trimmed by 4 bases and J by 2 bases, leaving 14 bases between them. Per germline, CDR1 MDHEN and CDR2 SYDVKM. The CDR3 has 15 amino acids. Written as DNA, the CDR3 is TGTGCCAGCAGTTCCCTACCGACAGGAAACTATGGCTACACCTTC. As protein: CASSSLPTGNYGYTF.

The genes are TRBV27 and TRBJ2-1, with D perhaps matching TRBD1 (6 bases). This CDR3 contains 13 residues. V was cut by 2 bases and J by 8 bases, with 10 bases left in between. From germline, CDR1 is MNHEY and CDR2 SMNVEV (reference sequence). CDR3 sequence (DNA): TGTGCCAGCAGTTTACTACAGGGAGATGAGCAGTTCTTC. Its protein product is CASSLLQGDEQFF.

The rearrangement uses TRBV4-2 and TRBJ2-2; a weak D match, TRBD2 (5 bases). CDR1 and CDR2 (germline): LGHNA, YNFKEQ. The V gene lost 4 bases and the J gene lost 6 bases, with 18 bases spanning the gap. The CDR3 contains 16 residues. The CDR3 region has the DNA TGTGCCAGCAGCCCATCATCCGGGGTTAGGGCCGGGGAGCTGTTTTTT. Its translation is CASSPSSGVRAGELFF.

CDR3 coding DNA: TGCGCCAGCAGCCAGGGCCCTTCCTACGAGCAGTACTTC. This codes for CASSQGPSYEQYF. The rearrangement joins TRBV4-3 to TRBJ2-7; D is undetermined. The CDR3 spans 13 residues. Germline V gene lookup returns CDR1 LGHNA and CDR2 YSLEER. Trimming left V 3 bases short and J 1 base short, with 7 bases between.

The rearrangement uses TRBV7-9 and TRBJ2-5; D is ambiguous. V was cut by 5 bases and J by 2 bases, with 12 bases left in between. This CDR3 has 14 residues. Germline lookup yields CDR1 SEHNR and CDR2 FQNEAQ (reference sequence). This CDR3 reads CASSIMANQETQYF. CDR3 DNA sequence: TGTGCCAGCAGCATTATGGCCAATCAAGAGACCCAGTACTTC.

J is TRBJ2-2 and V is TRBV28, with D perhaps matching TRBD1 (5 bases). The CDR3 totals 15 residues. Germline V gives CDR1 MDHEN, CDR2 SYDVKM. V lost 1 base and J 3 bases, leaving 9 bases between the germline ends. The CDR3 DNA reads TGTGCCAGCAGTTTATTCAAGGGGCACACCGGGGAGCTGTTTTTT. It codes for CASSLFKGHTGELFF.

The chain carries TRBV9 and TRBJ2-3, with D perhaps TRBD2 (7 bases). V dropped 7 bases and J dropped 6 bases, with 18 bases sitting between them. Germline assignment: CDR1 SGDLS and CDR2 YYNGEE. This CDR3 is 14 amino acids long. The CDR3 sequence: CASSLGGARDTQYF. In nucleotides, the CDR3 is TGTGCCAGCTCTTTGGGGGGGGCGCGGGATACGCAGTATTTT.

The chain carries TRBV6-5 and TRBJ2-7, with D unresolved. V shed 7 bases and J shed 2 bases, with 15 bases lying between them. The germline gives CDR1 MNHEY, CDR2 SVGAGI. The CDR3 runs 14 residues. DNA of the CDR3: TGTGCCAGCACCCGCGGTGGATTGACCTACGAGCAGTACTTC. Protein product: CASTRGGLTYEQYF.

This rearrangement joins TRBV27 to TRBJ2-5; 12 bases line up with TRBD2. Germline CDR1 and CDR2: MNHEY and SMNVEV (reference sequence). J was trimmed by 2 bases and V by 1 base; bases with no gene match: 8. The CDR3 has 18 residues. Here the CDR3 DNA reads TGTGCCAGCAGTTTATTAGGACTAGCGGGATCCCGTCAAGAGACCCAGTACTTC. Translating gives CASSLLGLAGSRQETQYF.

The chain is built from TRBV28 and TRBJ2-1, with D possibly being TRBD1 (6 bases). CDR1 is MDHEN and CDR2 is SYDVKM in the germline V gene. The CDR3 runs 13 residues. V shed 8 bases and J shed 0 bases, with 8 bases lying between them. This CDR3 is CASWTDSYNEQFF. CDR3 DNA: TGTGCCAGCTGGACAGACTCCTACAATGAGCAGTTCTTC.

CDR3 region: CASSPTGFGYTF. For the CDR3, the DNA is TGTGCCAGCAGCCCGACAGGATTTGGCTACACCTTC. V is TRBV11-2 and J is TRBJ1-2; possible D gene TRBD1, 6 bases. CDR3 length: 12 residues. Trimming removed 5 bases at V and 7 bases at J, with 11 bases between. In germline, CDR1 is SGHAT, CDR2 FQNNGV.

This clone has only a few counts. This chain uses TRBV30 with TRBJ2-1, with 10 bases identical to TRBD2. The CDR3 consists of 19 residues. Trimming at V came to 3 bases and at J to 1 base, leaving 15 bases not matched to a gene. CDR1 is GTSNPN and CDR2 is SVGIG in the germline V gene (reference sequence). CDR3 DNA sequence: TGTGCCTGGAGAACCCCAGGGTTAGCGGGAGGCCAGTCCTACAATGAGCAGTTCTTC. As protein: CAWRTPGLAGGQSYNEQFF.

The chain combines TRBV11-3 with TRBJ2-1; D is ambiguous. CDR3 size: 14 residues. Between the trimmed V and J ends, which lost 5 bases and 5 bases, there was a span of 13 bases. Germline V gene sequence: CDR1 SGHNT, CDR2 YENEEA. CDR3 DNA: TGTGCCAGCAGCCCCGGGTTATCAGACAATGAGCAGTTCTTC. This sequence encodes CASSPGLSDNEQFF.

The genes are TRBV5-1 and TRBJ2-6; 7 bases fit TRBD1. J lost 0 bases, V lost 4 bases, and 7 bases had no gene match. Germline assignment: CDR1 SGHRS and CDR2 YFSETQ. The CDR3 totals 17 residues. The CDR3 DNA is TGCGCCAGCAGCAGACAGGGTGGTGACTCTGGGGCCAACGTCCTGACTTTC. This translates into CASSRQGGDSGANVLTF.

This clone was counted between two and nine times. The chain is built from TRBV5-1 and TRBJ2-7; D gene ambiguous. The V gene lost 0 bases and the J gene lost 7 bases, with 5 bases spanning the gap. Per germline, CDR1 SGHRS and CDR2 YFSETQ. The CDR3 covers 11 residues. CDR3: CASSLGPEQYF. Here the CDR3 DNA reads TGCGCCAGCAGCTTGGGGCCAGAGCAGTACTTC.

The chain carries TRBV19 and TRBJ2-7, with TRBD2 identical over 7 bases. The length of the CDR3 is 16 residues. Germline V CDR1 and CDR2: LNHDA, SQIVND (reference sequence). Trimming cost V 5 bases and J 3 bases; bases outside gene matches: 13. This CDR3 reads CASSATGSGDFYEQYF. The CDR3 DNA is TGTGCCAGTAGTGCCACTGGCAGCGGGGACTTCTACGAGCAGTACTTC.

This clone was counted only a few times. Other nucleotide sequences from this sample produce the same CDR3. This chain joins TRBV5-1 and TRBJ2-5; a possible D gene is TRBD1 (5 bases). Germline assignment: CDR1 SGHRS and CDR2 YFSETQ. V was pared by 0 bases and J by 4 bases, with 13 bases between. This CDR3 has 15 residues. CDR3 sequence: CASSLESRDRETQYF. CDR3 sequence (DNA): TGCGCCAGCAGCTTGGAAAGCAGGGATAGAGAGACCCAGTACTTC.

V gene TRBV7-9 combines with J gene TRBJ2-5, with 11 bases matching TRBD2. The CDR3 has 17 amino acids. Germline lookup yields CDR1 SEHNR and CDR2 FQNEAQ (reference sequence). Trimming removed 5 bases from V and 5 bases from J; junction bases left unmatched: 13. The CDR3 reads CASSPPISGGAEETQYF. In DNA, the CDR3 is TGTGCCAGCAGCCCACCGATTAGCGGGGGGGCAGAGGAGACCCAGTACTTC.